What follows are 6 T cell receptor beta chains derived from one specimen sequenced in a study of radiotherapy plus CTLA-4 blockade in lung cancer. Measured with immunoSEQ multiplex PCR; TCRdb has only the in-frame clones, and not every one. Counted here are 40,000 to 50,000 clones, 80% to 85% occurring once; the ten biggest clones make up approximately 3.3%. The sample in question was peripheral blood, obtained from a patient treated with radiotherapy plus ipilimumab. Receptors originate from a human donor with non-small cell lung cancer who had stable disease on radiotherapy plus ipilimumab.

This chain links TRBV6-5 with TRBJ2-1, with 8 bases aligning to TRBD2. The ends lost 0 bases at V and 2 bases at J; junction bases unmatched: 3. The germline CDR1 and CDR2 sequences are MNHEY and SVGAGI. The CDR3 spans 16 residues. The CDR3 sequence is CASSYSTSVAYNEQFF. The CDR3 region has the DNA TGTGCCAGCAGTTACTCGACTAGCGTTGCCTACAATGAGCAGTTCTTC.

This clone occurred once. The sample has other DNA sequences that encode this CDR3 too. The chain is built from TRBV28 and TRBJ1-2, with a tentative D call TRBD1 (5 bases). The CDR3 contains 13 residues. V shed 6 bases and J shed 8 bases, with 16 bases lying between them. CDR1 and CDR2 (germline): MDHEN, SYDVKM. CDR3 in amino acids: CASRTGTGGGYTF. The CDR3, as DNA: TGTGCCAGCAGGACCGGGACCGGAGGGGGCTACACCTTC.

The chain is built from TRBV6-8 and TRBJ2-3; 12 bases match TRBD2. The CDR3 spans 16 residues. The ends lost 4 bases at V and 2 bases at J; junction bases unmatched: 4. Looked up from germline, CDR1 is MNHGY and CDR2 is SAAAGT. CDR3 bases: TGTGCCAGCAGTTCTAGCGGGAGGGCCGACACAGATACGCAGTATTTT. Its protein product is CASSSSGRADTDTQYF.

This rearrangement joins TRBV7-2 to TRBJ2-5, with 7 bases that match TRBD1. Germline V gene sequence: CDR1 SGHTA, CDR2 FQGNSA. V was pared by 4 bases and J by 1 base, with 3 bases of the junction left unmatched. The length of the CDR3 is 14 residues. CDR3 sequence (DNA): TGTGCCAGCAGCTGGGGACAGTCCCAAGAGACCCAGTACTTC. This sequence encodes CASSWGQSQETQYF.

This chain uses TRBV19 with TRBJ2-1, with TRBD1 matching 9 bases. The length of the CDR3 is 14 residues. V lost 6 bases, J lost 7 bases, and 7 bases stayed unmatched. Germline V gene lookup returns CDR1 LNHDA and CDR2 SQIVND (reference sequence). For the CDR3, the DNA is TGTGCCAGTAGAAACCGGGACAGGGCTAATGAGCAGTTCTTC. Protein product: CASRNRDRANEQFF.

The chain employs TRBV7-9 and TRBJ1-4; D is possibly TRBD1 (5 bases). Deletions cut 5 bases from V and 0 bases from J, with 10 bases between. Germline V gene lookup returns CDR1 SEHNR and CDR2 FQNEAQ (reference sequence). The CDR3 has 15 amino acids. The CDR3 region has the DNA TGTGCCAGCAGCGTCGGACAAGCAACTAATGAAAAACTGTTTTTT. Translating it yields CASSVGQATNEKLFF.